This T cell receptor (beta chain) was sequenced for a study of PD-1 blockade in classical Hodgkin lymphoma. Notes on the study in general: By C4D1 there was a significant rise in CD4+ TCR diversity but not in CD8+ TCR diversity. As was reported, newly diagnosed patients showed lower baseline TCR diversity than healthy donors did.

Per the germline V gene, CDR1 is MNHEY and CDR2 is SMNVEV (reference sequence). After removal of 5 bases from V and 4 bases from J, the junction contained 5 bases not matched to a gene. The CDR3 is made up of 14 amino acids. Sequencing used immunoSEQ multiplex PCR; TCRdb keeps in-frame clones, though not all of them. Of almost 100,000 clones in the sample, around nine tenths are singletons; the top ten hold roughly 2.8%. About this clone: Its antigen is not known.

Every single patient, without exception, relapsed after autologous stem cell transplantation, and brentuximab vedotin exposure varied. The J gene is TRBJ2-5, the V gene TRBV27, with 9 bases identical to TRBD1. Sequenced material: peripheral blood mononuclear cells (PBMCs), taken at baseline. The sequence came from a human donor with classical Hodgkin lymphoma. CDR3 DNA sequence: TGTGCCAGCAGTCCAGGGGACAGGGTAGAGACCCAGTACTTC. It yields the protein CASSPGDRVETQYF.